This TCR beta chain comes out of a study of T cell responses to AZD1222 COVID-19 vaccine. Overall study results and limits: Samples come after the peak T cell response, not at day 14. The donor cohort was predominantly white British with a female majority, and clonal diversity may have been underestimated. Variant regions that are unmutated are reportedly the target of nearly half of spike-specific TCRs.

For this clone: Its antigen is not known.

Sequenced by immunoSEQ multiplex PCR; TCRdb stores in-frame clones only, minus some. This sample has some 200,000 clones, with roughly 90% found just once. This CDR3 is built from 17 residues. The gene calls are TRBV21-1 and TRBJ1-1; the D call in the table, TRBD1, was not verified against the DNA. TRBV21-1 is a recognized pseudogene. This clonotype originated in an adult who received the AZD1222 COVID-19 vaccine. The starting material was peripheral blood, obtained 28 days after the second AZD1222 dose. The CDR3 nucleotides read TGTGCCAGCAGCGAATCCCGGACAGGGTGGATGAACACTGAAGCTTTCTTT. Amino acids: CASSESRTGWMNTEAFF.